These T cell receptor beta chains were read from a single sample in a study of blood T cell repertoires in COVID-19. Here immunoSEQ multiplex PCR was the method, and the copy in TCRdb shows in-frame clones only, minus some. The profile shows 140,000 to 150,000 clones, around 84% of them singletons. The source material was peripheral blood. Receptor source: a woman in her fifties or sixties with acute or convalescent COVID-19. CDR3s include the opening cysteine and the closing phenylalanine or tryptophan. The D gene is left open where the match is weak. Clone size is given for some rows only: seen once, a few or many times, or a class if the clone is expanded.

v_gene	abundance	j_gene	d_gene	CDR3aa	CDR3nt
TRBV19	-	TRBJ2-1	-	CASSIPSRSYNEQFF	TGTGCCAGTAGTATCCCCAGCAGGTCCTACAATGAGCAGTTCTTC
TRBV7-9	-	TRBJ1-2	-	CASSHEAVVRYGYTF	TGTGCCAGCAGCCACGAAGCGGTGGTACGCTATGGCTACACCTTC
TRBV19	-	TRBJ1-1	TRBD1	CASTKDRGKAFF	TGTGCCAGTACTAAGGACAGGGGTAAAGCTTTCTTT
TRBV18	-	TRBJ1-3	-	CASSPAVQDTIYF	TGTGCCAGCTCACCGGCCGTCCAGGACACCATATATTTT
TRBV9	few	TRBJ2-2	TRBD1	CASSTRDRPNTGELFF	TGTGCCAGCAGCACCCGGGACAGGCCAAACACCGGGGAGCTGTTTTTT
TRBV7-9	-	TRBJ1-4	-	CASTSGEGKLFF	TGTGCCAGCACCTCAGGGGAAGGAAAACTGTTTTTT
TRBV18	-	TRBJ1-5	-	CASSDGGPGSGQPQHF	TGTGCCAGCTCCGACGGTGGCCCCGGGTCGGGACAACCCCAGCATTTT
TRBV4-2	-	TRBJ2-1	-	CASSQTAREQFF	TGTGCCAGCAGCCAGACAGCCCGTGAGCAGTTCTTC
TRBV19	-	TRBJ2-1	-	CASGVPNNEQFF	TGTGCCAGTGGAGTTCCTAACAATGAGCAGTTCTTC
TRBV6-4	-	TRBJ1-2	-	CASSDSTEGTHGYTF	TGTGCCAGCAGTGACTCGACGGAGGGGACTCATGGCTACACCTTC
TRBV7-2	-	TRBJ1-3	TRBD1	CASSVSTGEGNTIYF	TGTGCCAGCAGCGTTAGTACAGGGGAAGGAAACACCATATATTTT
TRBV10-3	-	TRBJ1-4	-	CAISEEDSRTTNEKLFF	TGTGCCATCAGTGAAGAAGACAGTCGGACAACTAATGAAAAACTGTTTTTT
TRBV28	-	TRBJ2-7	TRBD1	CASSAPGQGLSYEQYF	TGTGCCAGCAGTGCTCCCGGACAGGGACTCTCCTACGAGCAGTACTTC
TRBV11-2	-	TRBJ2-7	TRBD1	CASSITGTGFVEQYF	TGTGCCAGCAGCATAACCGGGACAGGGTTCGTCGAGCAGTACTTC
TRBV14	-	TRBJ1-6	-	CASSHSNSPLHF	TGTGCCAGCAGCCACTCGAATTCACCCCTCCACTTT
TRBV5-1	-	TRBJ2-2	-	CASTTGTPNTGELFF	TGCGCCAGCACGACCGGGACACCGAACACCGGGGAGCTGTTTTTT
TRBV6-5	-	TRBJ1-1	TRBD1	CASSLRQGEAFF	TGTGCCAGCAGTCTGAGACAGGGGGAAGCTTTCTTT
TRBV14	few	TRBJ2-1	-	CASSRHSNEQFF	TGTGCCAGCAGCCGGCACAGCAATGAGCAGTTCTTC
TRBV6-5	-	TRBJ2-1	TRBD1	CASRVSQGDEQFF	TGTGCCAGCAGAGTATCACAGGGGGATGAGCAGTTCTTC
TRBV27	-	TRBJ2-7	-	CASSLGAYSYEQYF	TGTGCCAGCAGTTTAGGGGCCTACTCCTACGAGCAGTACTTC
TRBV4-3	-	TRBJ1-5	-	CASSQDRAHNQPQHF	TGCGCCAGCAGCCAAGACAGGGCCCACAATCAGCCCCAGCATTTT
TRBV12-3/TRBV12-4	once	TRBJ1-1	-	CASNPGGWTEAFF	TGTGCCAGCAATCCGGGGGGTTGGACTGAAGCTTTCTTT
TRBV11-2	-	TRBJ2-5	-	CASSLRDLRQETQYF	TGTGCCAGCAGCCTCCGGGACTTGAGACAAGAGACCCAGTACTTC
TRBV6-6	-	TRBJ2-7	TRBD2	CASSSQRDLSYEQYF	TGTGCCAGCAGTTCACAGCGGGACCTCTCCTACGAGCAGTACTTC
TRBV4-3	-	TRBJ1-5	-	CASSQSYREVYQPQHF	TGCGCCAGCAGCCAATCTTACAGGGAAGTGTATCAGCCCCAGCATTTT
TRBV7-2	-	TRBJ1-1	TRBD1	CASSLDRGRREFF	TGTGCCAGCAGCTTAGACAGGGGACGGAGGGAGTTCTTT